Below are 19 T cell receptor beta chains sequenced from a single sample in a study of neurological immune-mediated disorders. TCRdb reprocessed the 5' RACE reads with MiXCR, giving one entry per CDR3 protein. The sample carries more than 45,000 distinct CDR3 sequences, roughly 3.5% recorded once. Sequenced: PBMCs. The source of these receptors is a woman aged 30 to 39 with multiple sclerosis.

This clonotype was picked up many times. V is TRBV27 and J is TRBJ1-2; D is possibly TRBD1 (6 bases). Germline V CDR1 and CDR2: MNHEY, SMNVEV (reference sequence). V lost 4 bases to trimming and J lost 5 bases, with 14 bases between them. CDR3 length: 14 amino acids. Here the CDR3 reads CASSSIGQLYGYTF. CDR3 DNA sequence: TGTGCCAGCAGTTCCATCGGACAGCTATATGGCTACACCTTC.

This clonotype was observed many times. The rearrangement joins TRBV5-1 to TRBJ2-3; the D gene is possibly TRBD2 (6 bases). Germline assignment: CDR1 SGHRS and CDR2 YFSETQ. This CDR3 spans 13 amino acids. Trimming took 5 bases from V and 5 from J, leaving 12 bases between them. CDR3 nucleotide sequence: TGCGCCAGCAGTCGGGGGTCAGGAGATACGCAGTATTTT. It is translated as CASSRGSGDTQYF.

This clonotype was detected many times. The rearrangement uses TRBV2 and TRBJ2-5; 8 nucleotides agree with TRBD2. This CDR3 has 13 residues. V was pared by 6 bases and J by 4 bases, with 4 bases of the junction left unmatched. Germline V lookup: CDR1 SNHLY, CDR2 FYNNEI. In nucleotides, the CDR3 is TGTGCCAGCAGCCCGGGACTAGGAGAGACCCAGTACTTC. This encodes CASSPGLGETQYF.

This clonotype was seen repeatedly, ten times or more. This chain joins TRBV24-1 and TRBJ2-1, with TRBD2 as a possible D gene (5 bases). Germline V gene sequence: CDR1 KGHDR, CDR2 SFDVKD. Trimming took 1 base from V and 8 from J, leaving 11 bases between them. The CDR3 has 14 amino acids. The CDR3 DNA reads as TGTGCCACCAGTGATTTCGGGCTAGCACATGAGCAGTTCTTC. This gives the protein CATSDFGLAHEQFF.

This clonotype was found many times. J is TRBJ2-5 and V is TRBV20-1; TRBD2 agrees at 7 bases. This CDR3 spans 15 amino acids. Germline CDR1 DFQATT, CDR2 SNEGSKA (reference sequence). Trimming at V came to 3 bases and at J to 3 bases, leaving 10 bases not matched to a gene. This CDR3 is CSASLPSGVEETQYF. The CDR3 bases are TGCAGTGCTAGTTTACCCAGCGGGGTGGAAGAGACCCAGTACTTC.

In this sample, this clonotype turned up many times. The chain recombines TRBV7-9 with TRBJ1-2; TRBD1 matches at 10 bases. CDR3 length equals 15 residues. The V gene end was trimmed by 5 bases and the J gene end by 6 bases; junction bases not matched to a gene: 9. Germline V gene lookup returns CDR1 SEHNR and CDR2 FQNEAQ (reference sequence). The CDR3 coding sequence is TGTGCCAGCAGCCCATCGACAGGGGGCTCGGATGGCTACACCTTC. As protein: CASSPSTGGSDGYTF. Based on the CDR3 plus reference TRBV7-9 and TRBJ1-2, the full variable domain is DTGVSQNPRHKITKRGQNVTFRCDPISEHNRLYWYRQTLGQGPEFLTYFQNEAQLEKSRLLSDRFSAERPKGSFSTLEIQRTEQGDSAMYLCASSPSTGGSDGYTFGSGTRLTVV.

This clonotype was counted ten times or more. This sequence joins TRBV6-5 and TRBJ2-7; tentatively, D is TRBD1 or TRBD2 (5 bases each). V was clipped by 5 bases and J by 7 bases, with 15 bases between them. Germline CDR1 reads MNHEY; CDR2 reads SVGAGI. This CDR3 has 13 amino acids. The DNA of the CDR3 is TGTGCCAGCAGTGAGGGGACCCGCCGGGAGCAGTACTTC. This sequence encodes CASSEGTRREQYF.

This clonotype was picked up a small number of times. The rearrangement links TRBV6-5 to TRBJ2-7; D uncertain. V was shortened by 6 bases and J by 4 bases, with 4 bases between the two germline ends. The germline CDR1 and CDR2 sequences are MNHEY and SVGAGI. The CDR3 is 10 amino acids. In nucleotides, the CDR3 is TGTGCCAGCAGCCGATACGAGCAGTACTTC. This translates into CASSRYEQYF.

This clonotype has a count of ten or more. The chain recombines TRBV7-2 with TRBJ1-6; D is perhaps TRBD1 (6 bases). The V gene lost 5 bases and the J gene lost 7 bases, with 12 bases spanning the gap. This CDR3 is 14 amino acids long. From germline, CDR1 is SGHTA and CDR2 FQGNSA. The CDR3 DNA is TGTGCCAGCAGCATACAGGGAGGGAATTCACCCCTCCACTTT. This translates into CASSIQGGNSPLHF.

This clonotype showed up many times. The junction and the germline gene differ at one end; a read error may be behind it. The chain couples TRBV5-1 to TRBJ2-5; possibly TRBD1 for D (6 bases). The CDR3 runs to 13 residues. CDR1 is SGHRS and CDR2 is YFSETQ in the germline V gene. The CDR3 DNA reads TGTGCCAGCAGCTTAACAGGGCGGGAGACCCAGTACTTC. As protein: CASSLTGRETQYF.

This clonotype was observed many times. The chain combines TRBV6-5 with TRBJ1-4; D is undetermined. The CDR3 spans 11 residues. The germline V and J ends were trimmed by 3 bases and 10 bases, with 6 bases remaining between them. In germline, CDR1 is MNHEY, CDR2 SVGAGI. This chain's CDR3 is CASSYSGKLFF. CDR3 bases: TGTGCCAGCAGTTATTCAGGAAAACTGTTTTTT.

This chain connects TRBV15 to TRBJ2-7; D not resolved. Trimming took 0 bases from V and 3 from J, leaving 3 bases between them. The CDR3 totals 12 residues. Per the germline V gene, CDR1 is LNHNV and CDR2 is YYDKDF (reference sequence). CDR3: CATSRDHYEQYF. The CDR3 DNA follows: TGTGCCACCAGCAGAGATCACTACGAGCAGTACTTC.

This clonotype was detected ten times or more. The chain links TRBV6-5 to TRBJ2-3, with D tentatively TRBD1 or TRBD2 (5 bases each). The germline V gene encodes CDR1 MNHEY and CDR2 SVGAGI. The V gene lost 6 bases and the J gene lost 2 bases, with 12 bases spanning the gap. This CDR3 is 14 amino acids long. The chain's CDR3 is CASRLGTNTDTQYF. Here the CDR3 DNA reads TGTGCCAGCAGACTCGGGACGAACACAGATACGCAGTATTTT.

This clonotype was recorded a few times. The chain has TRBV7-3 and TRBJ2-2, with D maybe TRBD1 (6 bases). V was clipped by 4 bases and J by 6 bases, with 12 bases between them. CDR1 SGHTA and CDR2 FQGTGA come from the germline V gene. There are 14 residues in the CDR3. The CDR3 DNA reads TGTGCCAGCAGCTCCACAAAGGGGGCCGGGGAGCTGTTTTTT. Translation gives CASSSTKGAGELFF.

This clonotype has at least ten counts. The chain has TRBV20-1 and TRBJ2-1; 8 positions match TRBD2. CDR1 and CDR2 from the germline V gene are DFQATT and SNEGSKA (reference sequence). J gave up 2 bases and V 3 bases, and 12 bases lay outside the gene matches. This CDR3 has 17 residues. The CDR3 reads CSASSRGAGVAYNEQFF. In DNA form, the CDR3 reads TGCAGTGCTAGTTCCCGGGGAGCGGGAGTTGCCTACAATGAGCAGTTCTTC.

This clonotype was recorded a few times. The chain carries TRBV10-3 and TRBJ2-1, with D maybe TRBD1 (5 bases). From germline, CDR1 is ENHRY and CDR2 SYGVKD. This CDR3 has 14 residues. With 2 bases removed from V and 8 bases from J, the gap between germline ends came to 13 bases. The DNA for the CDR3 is TGTGCCATCAGTGAGAGTGTTAGGGGTGATGAGCAGTTCTTC. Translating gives CAISESVRGDEQFF.

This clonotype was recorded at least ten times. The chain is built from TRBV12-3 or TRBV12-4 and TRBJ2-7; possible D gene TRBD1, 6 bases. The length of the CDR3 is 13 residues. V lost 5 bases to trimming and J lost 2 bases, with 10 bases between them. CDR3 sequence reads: CASSRDKTYEQYF. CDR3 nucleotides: TGTGCCAGCAGTCGGGACAAGACCTACGAGCAGTACTTC.

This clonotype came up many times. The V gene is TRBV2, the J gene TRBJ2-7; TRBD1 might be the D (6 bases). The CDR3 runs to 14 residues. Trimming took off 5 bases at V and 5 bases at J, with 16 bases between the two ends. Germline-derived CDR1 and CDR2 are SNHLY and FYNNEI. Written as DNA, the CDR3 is TGTGCCAGCAGTCCGGACGGGACACCCCACGAGCAGTACTTC. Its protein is CASSPDGTPHEQYF.

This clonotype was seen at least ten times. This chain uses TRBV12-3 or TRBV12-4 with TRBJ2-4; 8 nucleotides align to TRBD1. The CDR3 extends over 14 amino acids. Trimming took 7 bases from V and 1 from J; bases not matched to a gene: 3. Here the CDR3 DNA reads TGTGCCAGCAACAGGGGGTTGGCCAAAAACATTCAGTACTTC. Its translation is CASNRGLAKNIQYF.